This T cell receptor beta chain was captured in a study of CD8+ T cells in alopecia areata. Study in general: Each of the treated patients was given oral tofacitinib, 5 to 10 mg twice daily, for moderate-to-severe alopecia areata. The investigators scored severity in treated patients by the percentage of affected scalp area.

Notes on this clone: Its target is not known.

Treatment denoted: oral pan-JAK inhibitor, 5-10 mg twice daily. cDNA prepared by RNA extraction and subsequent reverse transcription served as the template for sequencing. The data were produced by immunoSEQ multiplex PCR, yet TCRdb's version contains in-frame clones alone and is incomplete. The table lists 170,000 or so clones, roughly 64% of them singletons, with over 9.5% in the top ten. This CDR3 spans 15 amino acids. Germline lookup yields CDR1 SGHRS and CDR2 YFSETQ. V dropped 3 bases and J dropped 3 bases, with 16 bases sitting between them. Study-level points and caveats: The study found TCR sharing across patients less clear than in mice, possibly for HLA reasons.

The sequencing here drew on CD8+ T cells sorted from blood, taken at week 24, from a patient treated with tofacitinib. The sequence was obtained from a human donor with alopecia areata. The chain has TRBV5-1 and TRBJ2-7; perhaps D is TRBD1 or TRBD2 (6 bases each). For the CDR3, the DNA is TGCGCCAGCAGCTCAAAACAGGGAGGTAGCTACGAGCAGTACTTC. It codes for CASSSKQGGSYEQYF. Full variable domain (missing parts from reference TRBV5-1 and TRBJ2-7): KAGVTQTPRYLIKTRGQQVTLSCSPISGHRSVSWYQQTPGQGLQFLFEYFSETQRNKGNFPGRFSGRQFSNSRSEMNVSTLELGDSALYLCASSSKQGGSYEQYFGPGTRLTVT.